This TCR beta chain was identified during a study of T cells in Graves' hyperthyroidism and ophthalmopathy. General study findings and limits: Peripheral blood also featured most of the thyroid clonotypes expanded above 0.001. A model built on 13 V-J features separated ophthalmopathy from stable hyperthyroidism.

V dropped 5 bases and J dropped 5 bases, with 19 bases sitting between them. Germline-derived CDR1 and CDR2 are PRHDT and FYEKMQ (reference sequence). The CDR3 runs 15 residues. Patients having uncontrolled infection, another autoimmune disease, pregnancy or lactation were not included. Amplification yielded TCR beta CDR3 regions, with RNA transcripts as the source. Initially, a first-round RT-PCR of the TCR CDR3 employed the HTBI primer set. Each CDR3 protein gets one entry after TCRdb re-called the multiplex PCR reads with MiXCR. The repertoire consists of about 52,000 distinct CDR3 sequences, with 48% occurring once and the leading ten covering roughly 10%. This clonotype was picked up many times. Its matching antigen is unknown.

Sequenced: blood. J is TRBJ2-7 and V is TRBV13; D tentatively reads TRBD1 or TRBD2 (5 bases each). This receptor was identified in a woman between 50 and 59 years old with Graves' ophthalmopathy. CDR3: CASSHRGSRQDEQYF. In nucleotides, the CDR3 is TGTGCCAGCAGCCACCGGGGCTCCCGCCAGGACGAGCAGTACTTC.